The present TCR beta chain was sequenced within a study of T cell changes during pregnancy in multiple sclerosis. Deletions cut 1 base from V and 0 bases from J, with 15 bases between. The CDR3 has 17 residues. Germline lookup yields CDR1 SNHLY and CDR2 FYNNEI. Using immunoSEQ multiplex PCR, the repertoire was profiled, and TCRdb retains in-frame clones only, with some absent. The sample records about 39,000 clones, 93% being singletons. The receptor was derived from a female donor with multiple sclerosis, enrolled in a pregnancy study. The source was CD4+ T cells from peripheral blood mononuclear cells, collected in the first trimester of pregnancy. The chain combines TRBV2 with TRBJ1-2; D uncertain. Here the CDR3 reads CASSEGRLFHPNYGYTF. DNA of the CDR3: TGTGCCAGCAGTGAAGGTCGACTTTTTCATCCTAACTATGGCTACACCTTC.